The 31 T cell receptor beta chains presented below share a single source sample, sequenced in a study of shared clonotypes between healthy human individuals. Profiling relied on immunoSEQ multiplex PCR, and the TCRdb table lists in-frame clones only, not all of them. The repertoire consists of about 1 million clones, with around 78% occurring once and the leading ten covering 0.5% to 0.6%. The specimen was memory CD4+ T cells from PBMCs. Subset: CD45RA-negative fraction. Receptors were obtained from a man younger than 35 in good health. Some clones in this sample may be carry-over from other donors' samples.

The V call is TRBV7-2, the J call TRBJ2-3; D remains unclear. Trimming cost V 2 bases and J 2 bases, with 8 bases left between them. CDR1 and CDR2 (germline): SGHTA, FQGNSA. This CDR3 comprises 14 residues. CDR3 sequence: CASSLYQNTDTQYF. The CDR3 bases are TGTGCCAGCAGCTTATACCAGAACACAGATACGCAGTATTTT.

The chain combines TRBV19 with TRBJ1-1; the match to TRBD1 covers 7 bases. V shed 1 base, J shed 8 bases, and the junction held 1 base outside the gene matches. The germline V gene has CDR1 LNHDA and CDR2 SQIVND (reference sequence). This CDR3 has 12 amino acids. CDR3 in amino acids: CASSIVDREAFF. Written as DNA, the CDR3 is TGTGCCAGTAGTATAGTGGACAGGGAAGCTTTCTTT. Drawing the rest from reference TRBV19 and TRBJ1-1, the complete variable domain is DGGITQSPKYLFRKEGQNVTLSCEQNLNHDAMYWYRQDPGQGLRLIYYSQIVNDFQKGDIAEGYSVSREKKESFPLTVTSAQKNPTAFYLCASSIVDREAFFGQGTRLTVV.

The chain couples TRBV7-3 to TRBJ2-1; D might be TRBD2 (6 bases). This CDR3 is built from 13 residues. V was clipped by 8 bases and J by 9 bases, with 17 bases between them. Germline CDR1 is SGHTA and CDR2 is FQGTGA. CDR3 coding DNA: TGTGCCAGCGGCGGGACGCCTAATTCTGAGCAGTTCTTC. The encoded protein is CASGGTPNSEQFF.

This clone was counted only a few times. Written as DNA, the CDR3 is TGTGCCAGTACCCTAGGGGCAGGGGACCACTATGGCTACACCTTC. This sequence encodes CASTLGAGDHYGYTF. The V gene is TRBV19, the J gene TRBJ1-2; tentatively, D is TRBD1 (6 bases). Germline CDR1 and CDR2: LNHDA and SQIVND (reference sequence). Between the trimmed V and J ends, which lost 7 bases and 3 bases, there was a span of 18 bases. CDR3 length: 15 amino acids.

The chain uses TRBV21-1 and TRBJ1-2. TRBV21-1 is annotated as a pseudogene. This CDR3 is 16 amino acids long. This CDR3 is CASRMGGGRRVYGYTF. The CDR3 DNA reads as TGTGCCAGCAGAATGGGCGGAGGGAGAAGGGTCTATGGCTACACCTTC.

The table lists this clone with a few counts. This sample includes further DNA sequences coding for the same CDR3. This chain links TRBV5-4 with TRBJ1-2; D perhaps matches TRBD1 (5 bases). The CDR3 has 13 residues. Per germline, CDR1 SGHNT and CDR2 YYREEE (reference sequence). The germline V and J ends were trimmed by 4 bases and 2 bases, with 9 bases remaining between them. The CDR3 nucleotides are TGTGCCAGCAGCCCGGACACAAACTATGGCTACACCTTC. It codes for CASSPDTNYGYTF.

V and J are TRBV5-4 and TRBJ2-1; 12 bases map to TRBD2. Trimming at V came to 4 bases and at J to 14 bases, leaving 10 bases not matched to a gene. The CDR3 totals 14 residues. Per the germline V gene, CDR1 is SGHNT and CDR2 is YYREEE (reference sequence). The CDR3 here is CASSQQTSGSSKFF. DNA of the CDR3: TGTGCCAGCAGCCAACAGACTAGCGGGAGTTCGAAGTTCTTC.

V usage is TRBV18 and J usage is TRBJ2-3, with TRBD2 identical over 10 bases. Germline lookup yields CDR1 KGHSH and CDR2 LQKENI. Trimming at V came to 6 bases and at J to 0 bases, leaving 9 bases not matched to a gene. This CDR3 spans 17 amino acids. The CDR3 DNA reads TGTGCCAGCTCGGTTAATCTAGCGGGAGCTAGCACAGATACGCAGTATTTT. Its translation: CASSVNLAGASTDTQYF.

V and J are TRBV25-1 and TRBJ1-1; TRBD1 matches at 7 bases. The germline gives CDR1 MGHDK, CDR2 SYGVNS. The CDR3 totals 17 residues. Germline trimming cut 1 base from V and 3 bases from J; bases unmatched to any gene: 11. CDR3 in DNA: TGTGCCAGCAGTGAATTAGGGGCAGGGGGGACGTACACTGAAGCTTTCTTT. Its translation is CASSELGAGGTYTEAFF.

The rearrangement joins TRBV30 to TRBJ1-3; D possibly corresponds to TRBD1 (5 bases). Trimming left V 5 bases short and J 0 bases short, with 14 bases between. The CDR3 has 15 residues. Per germline, CDR1 GTSNPN and CDR2 SVGIG (reference sequence). CDR3 in amino acids: CAWGRRRGSGNTIYF. The CDR3 DNA sequence: TGTGCCTGGGGGAGAAGAAGGGGCTCTGGAAACACCATATATTTT.

This clone was recorded only once. V gene TRBV9 combines with J gene TRBJ1-5; a possible D gene is TRBD1 (5 bases). The CDR3 runs to 17 residues. In germline, CDR1 is SGDLS, CDR2 YYNGEE. The ends were cut back, 0 bases at V and 0 bases at J, with 13 bases in the middle. The CDR3 sequence: CASSVGAGLYSNQPQHF. DNA for the CDR3: TGTGCCAGCAGCGTAGGGGCGGGACTGTATAGCAATCAGCCCCAGCATTTT.

This sequence joins TRBV27 and TRBJ2-2, with TRBD2 matching 8 bases. Looked up from germline, CDR1 is MNHEY and CDR2 is SMNVEV (reference sequence). The CDR3 is 15 residues long. After removal of 6 bases from V and 4 bases from J, the junction contained 7 bases not matched to a gene. CDR3 loop: CASRLAGGLTGELFF. Here the CDR3 DNA reads TGTGCCAGCAGACTGGCGGGAGGCCTCACCGGGGAGCTGTTTTTT.

This chain joins TRBV7-8 and TRBJ2-7; the D gene is possibly TRBD2 (6 bases). The V gene lost 1 base and the J gene lost 1 base, with 17 bases spanning the gap. The CDR3 extends over 17 amino acids. Looked up from germline, CDR1 is SGHVS and CDR2 is FQNEAQ. The CDR3 reads CASSLGMRLAPSYEQYF. In DNA form, the CDR3 reads TGTGCCAGCAGCTTAGGGATGCGGCTAGCGCCGTCCTACGAGCAGTACTTC.

V usage is TRBV11-3 and J usage is TRBJ2-1; the D gene is possibly TRBD2 (7 bases). The germline CDR1 and CDR2 sequences are SGHNT and YENEEA. CDR3 length equals 16 residues. The V and J ends lost 6 bases and 3 bases respectively, with 18 bases between them. CDR3: CASSLGGEAIYNEQFF. The CDR3 region has the DNA TGTGCCAGCAGTCTAGGGGGGGAGGCAATCTACAATGAGCAGTTCTTC. The variable domain in full, completed from reference TRBV11-3 and TRBJ2-1, reads EAGVVQSPRYKIIEKKQPVAFWCNPISGHNTLYWYLQNLGQGPELLIRYENEEAVDDSQLPKDRFSAERLKGVDSTLKIQPAELGDSAVYLCASSLGGEAIYNEQFFGPGTRLTVL.

The chain is built from TRBV4-2 and TRBJ2-2; no clear D. Deletions cut 1 base from V and 3 bases from J, with 9 bases between. This CDR3 is 15 amino acids long. Germline-derived CDR1 and CDR2 are LGHNA and YNFKEQ. For the CDR3, the DNA is TGTGCCAGCAGCCAAGGTCCATTGGACACCGGGGAGCTGTTTTTT. This sequence encodes CASSQGPLDTGELFF.

This clone was seen only once. This rearrangement joins TRBV6-5 to TRBJ1-2, with TRBD1 identical over 10 bases. Per germline, CDR1 MNHEY and CDR2 SVGAGI. This CDR3 spans 15 amino acids. Trimming removed 7 bases from V and 5 bases from J; junction bases left unmatched: 10. CDR3 sequence: CASTQGTGAPYGYTF. Written as DNA, the CDR3 is TGTGCCAGCACCCAAGGGACAGGGGCCCCTTATGGCTACACCTTC.

The J gene is TRBJ2-2, the V gene TRBV6-1, with 8 bases fitting TRBD1. V lost 4 bases, J lost 6 bases, and 7 bases stayed unmatched. In germline, CDR1 is MNHNS, CDR2 SASEGT. The length of the CDR3 is 15 residues. CDR3 loop: CASSVSSGGSGELFF. DNA for the CDR3: TGTGCCAGCAGTGTCTCCTCAGGGGGCTCCGGGGAGCTGTTTTTT.

This chain uses TRBV7-2 with TRBJ2-3, with no clear D. The CDR3 is made up of 13 amino acids. V dropped 0 bases and J dropped 4 bases, with 5 bases sitting between them. Germline CDR1 is SGHTA and CDR2 is FQGNSA. The CDR3 spells CASSLAAPDTQYF. CDR3 DNA sequence: TGTGCCAGCAGCTTAGCCGCTCCAGATACGCAGTATTTT.

The chain employs TRBV12-1 and TRBJ2-1; the listed D gene, TRBD2, was not tested against the DNA. TRBV12-1 is given as a pseudogene. The CDR3 spans 15 residues. The CDR3 here is CASSFGLAGLNEQFF. The CDR3 nucleotides read TGTGCCAGCAGCTTTGGCCTAGCGGGCCTCAATGAGCAGTTCTTC.

On this clone: One base separates it from a far larger clone, so it is likely a read error. This chain uses TRBV5-8 with TRBJ2-3; D ambiguous. V lost 4 bases, J lost 2 bases, and 5 bases lay in between. The V gene's germline CDR1 is SGHTS and CDR2 YDEGEE. This CDR3 is 12 amino acids long. CDR3 sequence: CASSRDTDTQYF. The DNA of the CDR3 is TGTGCCAGCAGCCGCGACACAGATACGCAGTATTTT.

V is TRBV5-4 and J is TRBJ2-2; possibly TRBD1 for D (6 bases). Trimming left V 3 bases short and J 0 bases short, with 6 bases between. Germline V gene sequence: CDR1 SGHNT, CDR2 YYREEE (reference sequence). The CDR3 covers 14 residues. CDR3 in DNA: TGTGCCAGCAGCTGGACAGCGAACACCGGGGAGCTGTTTTTT. Translation gives CASSWTANTGELFF.

This clone was recorded only once. The chain uses TRBV6-1 and TRBJ1-2; 7 nucleotides line up with TRBD1. Germline V gene lookup returns CDR1 MNHNS and CDR2 SASEGT. Unmatched junction bases numbered 7, after V lost 5 bases and J lost 7 bases. This CDR3 comprises 13 residues. This CDR3 is CASSPGQVTGYTF. DNA for the CDR3: TGTGCCAGCAGTCCAGGACAGGTCACTGGCTACACCTTC.

Notes on this clone: Different DNA sequences within this sample yield the same CDR3. The chain links TRBV5-1 to TRBJ2-2; D may correspond to TRBD1 or TRBD2 (5 bases each). Looked up from germline, CDR1 is SGHRS and CDR2 is YFSETQ. The CDR3 runs 16 residues. Trimming stripped 2 bases from V and 3 bases from J, with 14 bases between. The CDR3 sequence is CASSFGTSGYTGELFF. The CDR3 nucleotides read TGCGCCAGCAGCTTCGGGACCAGCGGATACACCGGGGAGCTGTTTTTT.

This clone was observed a single time. This chain connects TRBV27 to TRBJ2-1; 8 bases line up with TRBD1. V was pared by 5 bases and J by 10 bases, with 4 bases of the junction left unmatched. Germline values: CDR1 MNHEY, CDR2 SMNVEV (reference sequence). The CDR3 contains 12 residues. CDR3 protein: CASSHRTGEQFF. CDR3 bases: TGTGCCAGCAGTCACAGGACAGGGGAGCAGTTCTTC.

The chain couples TRBV18 to TRBJ2-7; 7 bases match TRBD1. The CDR3 runs 13 residues. Trimming removed 6 bases from V and 3 bases from J; junction bases left unmatched: 5. CDR1 is KGHSH, CDR2 LQKENI, per germline. CDR3 coding DNA: TGTGCCAGCTCCGGACAGGTTAACTACGAGCAGTACTTC. Translating gives CASSGQVNYEQYF. The entire variable domain, with the rest obtained from reference TRBV18 and TRBJ2-7, is as follows: NAGVMQNPRHLVRRRGQEARLRCSPMKGHSHVYWYRQLPEEGLKFMVYLQKENIIDESGMPKERFSAEFPKEGPSILRIQQVVRGDSAAYFCASSGQVNYEQYFGPGTRLTVT.

This clone was found once. A much larger clone differs from this one at a single base, so this may be a read error. This chain joins TRBV27 and TRBJ2-7; D ambiguous. This CDR3 comprises 13 residues. CDR1 is MNHEY, CDR2 SMNVEV, per germline (reference sequence). Between the trimmed V and J ends, which lost 4 bases and 3 bases, there was a span of 10 bases. The CDR3 DNA reads as TGTGCCAGCAGTTCACAGAACTACTACGAGCAGTACTTC. Encoded protein: CASSSQNYYEQYF.

This clone was found a few times. V gene TRBV7-9 combines with J gene TRBJ1-2; 8 bases map to TRBD1. J was trimmed by 7 bases and V by 5 bases; bases with no gene match: 6. The germline V gene has CDR1 SEHNR and CDR2 FQNEAQ (reference sequence). The CDR3 runs to 13 residues. The DNA of the CDR3 is TGTGCCAGCAGCCTCCAGGGGGCGCGTGGCTACACCTTC. It is translated as CASSLQGARGYTF. Combining the CDR3 with reference TRBV7-9 and TRBJ1-2 gives the whole variable domain DTGVSQNPRHKITKRGQNVTFRCDPISEHNRLYWYRQTLGQGPEFLTYFQNEAQLEKSRLLSDRFSAERPKGSFSTLEIQRTEQGDSAMYLCASSLQGARGYTFGSGTRLTVV.

Only a few counts were recorded for this clone. The V and J genes are TRBV4-3 and TRBJ2-1; D is unresolved. Trimming took off 10 bases at V and 8 bases at J, with 12 bases between the two ends. CDR3 size: 11 residues. Germline-derived CDR1 and CDR2 are LGHNA and YSLEER. CDR3 amino acids: CAKVRSHEQFF. The CDR3 bases are TGCGCCAAAGTGAGGTCCCATGAGCAGTTCTTC.

This clone was counted a single time. V usage is TRBV18 and J usage is TRBJ2-3, with TRBD1 matching over 8 bases. Germline trimming cut 0 bases from V and 2 bases from J; bases unmatched to any gene: 4. This CDR3 contains 16 residues. Germline V CDR1 and CDR2: KGHSH, LQKENI. In DNA form, the CDR3 reads TGTGCCAGCTCACCACCCCGGACAGGGCCCACAGATACGCAGTATTTT. It encodes CASSPPRTGPTDTQYF.

This chain connects TRBV5-6 to TRBJ2-7, with 9 positions matching TRBD1. Germline V gene lookup returns CDR1 SGHDT and CDR2 YYEEEE. CDR3 length: 16 residues. V lost 1 base and J lost 2; bases outside the gene matches: 7. Here the CDR3 DNA reads TGTGCCAGCAGCTTGCAGGGACAGGGCGTGACCTACGAGCAGTACTTC. Translated, it gives CASSLQGQGVTYEQYF.

The chain couples TRBV7-9 to TRBJ1-1; maybe TRBD1 (6 bases). The CDR3 runs to 16 residues. Germline values: CDR1 SEHNR, CDR2 FQNEAQ (reference sequence). Between the trimmed V and J ends, which lost 3 bases and 7 bases, there was a span of 21 bases. This CDR3 reads CASSLLGQWGGGEAFF. CDR3 DNA sequence: TGTGCCAGCAGCTTGTTAGGACAGTGGGGTGGGGGTGAAGCTTTCTTT.